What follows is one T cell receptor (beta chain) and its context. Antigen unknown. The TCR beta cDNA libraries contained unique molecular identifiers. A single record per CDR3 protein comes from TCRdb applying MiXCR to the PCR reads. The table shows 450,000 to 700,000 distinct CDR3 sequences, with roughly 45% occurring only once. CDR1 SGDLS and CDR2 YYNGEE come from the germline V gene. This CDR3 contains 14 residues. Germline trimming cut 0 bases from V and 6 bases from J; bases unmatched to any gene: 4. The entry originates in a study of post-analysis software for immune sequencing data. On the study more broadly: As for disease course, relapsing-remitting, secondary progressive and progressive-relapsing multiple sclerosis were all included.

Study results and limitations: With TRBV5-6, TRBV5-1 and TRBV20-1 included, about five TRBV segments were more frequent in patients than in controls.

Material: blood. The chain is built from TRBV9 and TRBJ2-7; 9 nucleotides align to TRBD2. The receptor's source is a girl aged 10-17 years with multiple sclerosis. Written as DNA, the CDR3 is TGTGCCAGCAGCGTAGCTAGCGGGGAGTCCGAGCAGTACTTC. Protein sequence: CASSVASGESEQYF.